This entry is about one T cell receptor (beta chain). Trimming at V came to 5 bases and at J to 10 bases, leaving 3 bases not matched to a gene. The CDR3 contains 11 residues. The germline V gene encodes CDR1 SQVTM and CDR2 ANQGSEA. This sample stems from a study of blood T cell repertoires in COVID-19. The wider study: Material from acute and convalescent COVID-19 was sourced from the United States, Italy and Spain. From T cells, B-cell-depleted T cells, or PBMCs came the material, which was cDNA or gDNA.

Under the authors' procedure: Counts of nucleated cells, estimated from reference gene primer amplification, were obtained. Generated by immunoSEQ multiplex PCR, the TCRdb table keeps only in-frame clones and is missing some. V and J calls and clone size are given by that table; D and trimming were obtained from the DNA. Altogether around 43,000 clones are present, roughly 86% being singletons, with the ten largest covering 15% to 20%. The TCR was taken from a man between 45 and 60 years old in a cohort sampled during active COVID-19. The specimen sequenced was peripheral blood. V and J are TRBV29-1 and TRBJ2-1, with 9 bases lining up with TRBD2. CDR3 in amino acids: CSVKLAGEQFF. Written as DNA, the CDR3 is TGCAGCGTTAAACTAGCGGGCGAGCAGTTCTTC.